The TCR beta chain described here comes from a study of control samples from healthy donors and cancer patients. The CDR3 spans 16 residues. CDR1 and CDR2 (germline): SGHNT, YYREEE (reference sequence). The V end lost 1 base, the J end lost 1 base, and 9 bases lay between the germline ends. TCRdb's table, derived via immunoSEQ multiplex PCR, lists solely in-frame clones and lacks some. The repertoire holds approximately 98,000 clones, with 82% as singletons. The sequence was obtained from a man younger than 30 in good health. Sample: blood. V is TRBV5-4 and J is TRBJ2-6; D ambiguous. The CDR3 sequence: CASSLLDSSGANVLTF. The CDR3, as DNA: TGTGCCAGCAGCTTGCTGGATTCTTCTGGGGCCAACGTCCTGACTTTC.